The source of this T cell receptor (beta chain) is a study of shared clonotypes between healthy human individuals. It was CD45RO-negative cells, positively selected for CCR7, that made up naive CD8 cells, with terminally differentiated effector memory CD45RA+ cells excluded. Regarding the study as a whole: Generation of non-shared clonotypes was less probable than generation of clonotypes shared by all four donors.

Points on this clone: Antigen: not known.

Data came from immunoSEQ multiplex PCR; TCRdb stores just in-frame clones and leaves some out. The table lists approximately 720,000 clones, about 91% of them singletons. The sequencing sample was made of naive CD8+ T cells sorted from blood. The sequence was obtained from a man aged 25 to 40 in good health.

The DNA of the CDR3 is TGTGCCACCAGTTTCCCCCAGGTGACCAATCAGCCCCAGCATTTT. It encodes CATSFPQVTNQPQHF. The genes are TRBV15 and TRBJ1-5; no clear D. Per germline, CDR1 LNHNV and CDR2 YYDKDF (reference sequence). V shed 6 bases and J shed 3 bases, with 15 bases lying between them. The CDR3 contains 15 residues.